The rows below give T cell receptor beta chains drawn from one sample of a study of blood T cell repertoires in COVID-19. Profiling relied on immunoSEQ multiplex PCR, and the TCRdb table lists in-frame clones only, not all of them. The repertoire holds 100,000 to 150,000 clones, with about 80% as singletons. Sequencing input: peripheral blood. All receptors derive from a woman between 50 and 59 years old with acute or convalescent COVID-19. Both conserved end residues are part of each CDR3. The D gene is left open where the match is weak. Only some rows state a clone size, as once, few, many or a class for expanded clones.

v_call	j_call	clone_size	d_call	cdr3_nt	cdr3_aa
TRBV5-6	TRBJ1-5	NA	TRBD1	TGTGCCAGCAGCGACAGGGGAAAGCAGCCCCAGCATTTT	CASSDRGKQPQHF
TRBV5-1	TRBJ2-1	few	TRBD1	TGCGCCAGCAGTCCTAAGGCAGGGGGCGTCTACAATGAGCAGTTCTTC	CASSPKAGGVYNEQFF
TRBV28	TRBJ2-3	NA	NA	TGTGCCAGCACCTCCAAACAGGGTAGCACAGATACGCAGTATTTT	CASTSKQGSTDTQYF
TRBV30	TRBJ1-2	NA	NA	TGTGCCTGGAGGGATACAGGGAATAATGGCTACACCTTC	CAWRDTGNNGYTF
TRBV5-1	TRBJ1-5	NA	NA	TGCGCCAGCAGCTTGGCCCCTCTGGTAGGCAATCAGCCCCAGCATTTT	CASSLAPLVGNQPQHF
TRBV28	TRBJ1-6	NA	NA	TGTGCCAGCAGGGGGGGGCCACGGTCACCCCTCCACTTT	CASRGGPRSPLHF
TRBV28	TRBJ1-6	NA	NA	TGTGCCAGCAGACCGGGACACAATTCACCCCTCCACTTT	CASRPGHNSPLHF
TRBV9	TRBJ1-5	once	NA	TGTGCCAGCAGCTTCCGTGGGCAGCCGGATCAGCCCCAGCATTTT	CASSFRGQPDQPQHF
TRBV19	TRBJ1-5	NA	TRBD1	TGTGCCAGTAGTCGACAGGGGAGCAATCAGCCCCAGCATTTT	CASSRQGSNQPQHF
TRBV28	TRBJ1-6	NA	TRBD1	TGTGCCAGCAGGAACACAGGGGCTCGACCCCTCCACTTT	CASRNTGARPLHF
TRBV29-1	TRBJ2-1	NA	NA	TGCAGCGTTGAGATCCGGAGGGTTGAGCAGTTCTTC	CSVEIRRVEQFF
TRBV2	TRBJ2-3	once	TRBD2	TGTGCCAGCAGTGAAGAAGCTAGCGGGATCACAGATACGCAGTATTTT	CASSEEASGITDTQYF
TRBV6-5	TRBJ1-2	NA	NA	TGTGCCAGCAGTTACGGGAGTGCAGGGGCCAGCTACACCTTC	CASSYGSAGASYTF
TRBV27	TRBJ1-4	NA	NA	TGTGCCAGCAGCCTCGGGAAGGATTTGGCGCCAAATGAAAAACTGTTTTTT	CASSLGKDLAPNEKLFF
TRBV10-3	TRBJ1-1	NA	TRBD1	TGTGCCATCAAAACAGGGGTAGACACTGAAGCTTTCTTT	CAIKTGVDTEAFF
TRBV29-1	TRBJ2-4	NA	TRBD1	TGCAGCGTTGGGGACAGGGGCCTCAAAAACATTCAGTACTTC	CSVGDRGLKNIQYF
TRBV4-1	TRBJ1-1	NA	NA	TGCGCCAGCAGCCAAGGGAAACAGGAAAACACTGAAGCTTTCTTT	CASSQGKQENTEAFF
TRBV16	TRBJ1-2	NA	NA	TGTGCCAGCAGCCAATATGGGGCCGACTATGGCTACACCTTC	CASSQYGADYGYTF
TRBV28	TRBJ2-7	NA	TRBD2	TGTGCCAGCCGGCTAGCGGGCCAATCCTACGAGCAGTACTTC	CASRLAGQSYEQYF
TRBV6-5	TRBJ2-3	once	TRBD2	TGTGCCAGCAGCGGGGGGATCGCAGATACGCAGTATTTT	CASSGGIADTQYF
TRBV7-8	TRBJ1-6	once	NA	TGTGCCAGCAGCACGGACAGTTTTTCACCCCTCCACTTT	CASSTDSFSPLHF
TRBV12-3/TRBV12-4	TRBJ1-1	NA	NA	TGTGCCAGCAGTTTAGAACGGTATGAAGCTTTCTTT	CASSLERYEAFF
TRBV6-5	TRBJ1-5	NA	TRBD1	TGTGCCAGCAGGAGGGACAGGGGGAACAATCAGCCCCAGCATTTT	CASRRDRGNNQPQHF
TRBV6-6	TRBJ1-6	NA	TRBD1	TGTGCCAGCAGTCGGGTGGGACAGGGAGCGAATTCACCCCTCCACTTT	CASSRVGQGANSPLHF
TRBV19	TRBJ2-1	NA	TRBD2	TGTGCCAGTAGTATACGGACTAGTTTTGGTGAGCAGTTCTTC	CASSIRTSFGEQFF
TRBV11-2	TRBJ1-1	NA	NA	TGTGCCAGCAGCTTGTCCGTGGAGACTGAAGCTTTCTTT	CASSLSVETEAFF
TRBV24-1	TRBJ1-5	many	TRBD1	TGTGCCACCAGTGCGCGACAGGGAATCAGCAATCAGCCCCAGCATTTT	CATSARQGISNQPQHF
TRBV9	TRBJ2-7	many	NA	TGTGCCAGCAGCGCCCAGGGGGGCAGTGACGAGCAGTACTTC	CASSAQGGSDEQYF
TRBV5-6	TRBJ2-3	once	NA	TGTGCCAGCAGCTTTTATAACATCCGCACAGATACGCAGTATTTT	CASSFYNIRTDTQYF
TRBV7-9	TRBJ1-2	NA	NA	TGTGCCAGCAGCTTAACAGGGAGGGGTAACTATGGCTACACCTTC	CASSLTGRGNYGYTF
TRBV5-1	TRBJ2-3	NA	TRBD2	TGCGCCAGCAGCTCTGGGACTAGCGGAAACACAGATACGCAGTATTTT	CASSSGTSGNTDTQYF
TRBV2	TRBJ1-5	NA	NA	TGTGCCAGCAGTGAAACGAGGGATACTCAGCCCCAGCATTTT	CASSETRDTQPQHF
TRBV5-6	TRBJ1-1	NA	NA	TGTGCCAGCAGCTTGCGGGGAAGTGGGATGAACACTGAAGCTTTCTTT	CASSLRGSGMNTEAFF
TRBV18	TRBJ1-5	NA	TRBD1	TGTGCCAGCTCACCTGGGACAGGGGATCAGCCCCAGCATTTT	CASSPGTGDQPQHF
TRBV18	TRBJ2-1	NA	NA	TGTGCCAGCTCACCCCCAGCGGCGGTTTACAATGAGCAGTTCTTC	CASSPPAAVYNEQFF
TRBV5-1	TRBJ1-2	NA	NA	TGCGCCAGCAACCAAATACCGGGAGACTATGGCTACACCTTC	CASNQIPGDYGYTF
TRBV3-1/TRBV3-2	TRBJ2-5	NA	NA	TGTGCCAGCAGCTTCGCAAGGGGGGGACGTCAAGAGACCCAGTACTTC	CASSFARGGRQETQYF
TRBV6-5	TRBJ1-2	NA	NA	TGTGCCAGCAGTTCCATCACAGGGTACTATGGCTACACCTTC	CASSSITGYYGYTF
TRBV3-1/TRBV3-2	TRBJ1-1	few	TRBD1	TGTGCCAGCAGCCTGACAGGGGGAGGCGGCACTGAAGCTTTCTTT	CASSLTGGGGTEAFF
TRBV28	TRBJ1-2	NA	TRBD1	TGTGCCAGCAGTTTGGGGACAGGGGACTATGGCTACACCTTC	CASSLGTGDYGYTF
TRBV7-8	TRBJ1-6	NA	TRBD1	TGTGCCAGCAGCCGTGGGACAGGAGGCTCCTATAATTCACCCCTCCACTTT	CASSRGTGGSYNSPLHF
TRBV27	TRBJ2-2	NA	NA	TGTGCCAGCAGTTTAGATCCCGGGTGGAACACCGGGGAGCTGTTTTTT	CASSLDPGWNTGELFF
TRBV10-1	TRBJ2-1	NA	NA	TGCGCCAGCAGTGAGACCTTAGCGGATGTTGAGCAGTTCTTC	CASSETLADVEQFF
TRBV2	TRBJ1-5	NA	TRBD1	TGTGCCAGCAAGTGGGTGACAGGGGGGGATCAGCCCCAGCATTTT	CASKWVTGGDQPQHF
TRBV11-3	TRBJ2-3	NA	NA	TGTGCCAGCAGCTTTGGTAGAGCTACAGATACGCAGTATTTT	CASSFGRATDTQYF
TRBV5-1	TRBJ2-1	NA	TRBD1	TGCGCCAGCAGCATCCCGACAGGGCTTAATGAGCAGTTCTTC	CASSIPTGLNEQFF
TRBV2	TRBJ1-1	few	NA	TGTGCCAGCAGTGGGCACAGGCAGAACACTGAAGCTTTCTTT	CASSGHRQNTEAFF
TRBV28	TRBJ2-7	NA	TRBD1	TGTGCCAGCAGACCGGAAGGACAGGGCCGTATCGAGCAGTACTTC	CASRPEGQGRIEQYF
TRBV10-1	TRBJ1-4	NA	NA	TGCGCCAGCAGTGAGTCGACGGGGGACGCTAATGAAAAACTGTTTTTT	CASSESTGDANEKLFF